Listed here is a single T cell receptor (beta chain). These data are taken from a study of shared clonotypes between healthy human individuals. Deep level was the assay's run setting. Here immunoSEQ multiplex PCR was the method, and the copy in TCRdb shows in-frame clones only, minus some. The sample holds about 980,000 clones, roughly 72% seen once. CDR1 is MNHNS and CDR2 is SASEGT in the germline V gene. Trimming took 6 bases from V and 5 from J; bases not matched to a gene: 9. CDR3 length equals 14 residues. The sample consisted of memory CD4+ T cells sorted from blood. The subset denotes: CD45RA-negative fraction. The chain employs TRBV6-1 and TRBJ2-7; 8 bases are shared with TRBD2. The origin of this receptor is a young man in good health. CDR3 sequence reads: CASRRAGDGHEQYF. The CDR3 DNA follows: TGTGCCAGCAGGCGAGCGGGAGACGGACACGAGCAGTACTTC.